This TCR beta chain was observed in a study of blood T cell repertoires in COVID-19. The method was immunoSEQ multiplex PCR; TCRdb's version includes in-frame clones alone and lacks a portion of them. The sample consists of about 260,000 clones, over 80% of them appearing once. The germline gives CDR1 MNHEY, CDR2 SMNVEV (reference sequence). Unmatched junction bases numbered 5, after V lost 5 bases and J lost 5 bases. This CDR3 is 14 amino acids long. V and J are TRBV27 and TRBJ2-5; 10 bases line up with TRBD1. The TCR originated in a woman aged 65 to 85 with COVID-19, enrolled during active disease. Sequencing was done on a sample of peripheral blood. The CDR3, as DNA: TGTGCCAGCAGTAGACAGGGGGCGGCTGAGACCCAGTACTTC. It codes for CASSRQGAAETQYF.